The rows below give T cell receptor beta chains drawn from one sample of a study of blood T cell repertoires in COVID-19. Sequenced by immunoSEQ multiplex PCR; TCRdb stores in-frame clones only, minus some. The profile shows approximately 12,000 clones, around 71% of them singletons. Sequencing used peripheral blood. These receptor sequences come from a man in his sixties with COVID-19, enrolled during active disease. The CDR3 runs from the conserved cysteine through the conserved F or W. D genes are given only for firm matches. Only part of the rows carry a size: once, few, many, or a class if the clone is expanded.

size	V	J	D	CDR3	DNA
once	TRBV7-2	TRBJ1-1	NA	CASSQYSLKNTEAFF	TGTGCCAGCAGCCAATACTCACTTAAAAACACTGAAGCTTTCTTT
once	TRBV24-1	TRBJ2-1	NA	CATSDIGSLNSYNEQFF	TGTGCCACCAGTGATATTGGTAGCCTCAACTCCTACAATGAGCAGTTCTTC
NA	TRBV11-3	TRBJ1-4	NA	CASSLDPATDYATNEKLFF	TGTGCCAGCAGCTTAGATCCGGCGACGGACTATGCAACTAATGAAAAACTGTTTTTT
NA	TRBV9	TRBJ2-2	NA	CASSVPRWRENTGELFF	TGTGCCAGCAGCGTCCCTCGTTGGAGGGAGAACACCGGGGAGCTGTTTTTT
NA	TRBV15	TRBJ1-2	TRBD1	CATSRRTGFPYGYTF	TGTGCCACCAGCAGGCGGACAGGGTTTCCTTATGGCTACACCTTC
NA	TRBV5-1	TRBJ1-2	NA	CASSLGNTNYGYTF	TGCGCCAGCAGCTTGGGAAACACGAACTATGGCTACACCTTC
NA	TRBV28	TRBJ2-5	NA	CASSFGDEETQYF	TGTGCCAGCAGTTTCGGGGATGAAGAGACCCAGTACTTC
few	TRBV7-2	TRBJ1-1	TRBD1	CASSLATGSLSTEAFF	TGTGCCAGCAGCTTAGCGACAGGGAGTTTATCCACTGAAGCTTTCTTT
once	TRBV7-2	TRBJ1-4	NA	CASSPWRGEKLFF	TGTGCCAGCAGCCCATGGCGGGGGGAAAAACTGTTTTTT
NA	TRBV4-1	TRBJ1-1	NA	CASRRVANTEAFF	TGCGCCAGCAGGCGGGTCGCCAACACTGAAGCTTTCTTT
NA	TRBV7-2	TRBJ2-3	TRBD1	CASSFSFTRTGRPDTQYF	TGTGCCAGCAGCTTTTCGTTCACCAGGACAGGGAGGCCAGATACGCAGTATTTT
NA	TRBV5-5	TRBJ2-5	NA	CASSKGVQETQYF	TGTGCCAGCAGTAAAGGGGTTCAAGAGACCCAGTACTTC
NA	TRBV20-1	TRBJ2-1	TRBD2	CSASQAGVVNEQFF	TGCAGTGCTAGTCAAGCGGGAGTGGTAAATGAGCAGTTCTTC
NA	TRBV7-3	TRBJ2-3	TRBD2	CASSSGLAGVGDTQYF	TGTGCCAGCAGCTCCGGACTAGCGGGAGTGGGTGATACGCAGTATTTT
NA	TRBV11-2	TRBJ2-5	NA	CASSSSPRRGGDQETQYF	TGTGCCAGCAGCTCGTCACCAAGGCGCGGGGGCGACCAAGAGACCCAGTACTTC
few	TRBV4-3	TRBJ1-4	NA	CASSQSGGSANEKLFF	TGCGCCAGCAGCCAATCCGGGGGTTCAGCTAATGAAAAACTGTTTTTT
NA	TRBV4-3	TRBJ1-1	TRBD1	CASSQRRGTGSFGGELRAFF	TGCGCCAGCAGCCAGCGCAGAGGGACAGGGTCTTTTGGCGGTGAGTTGCGAGCTTTCTTT
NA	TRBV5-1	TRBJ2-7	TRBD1	CASSVGQGASYEQYF	TGCGCCAGCAGCGTGGGACAGGGGGCCTCTTACGAGCAGTACTTC
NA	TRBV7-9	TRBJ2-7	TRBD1	CASSLRGQGVGKTYEQYF	TGTGCCAGCAGCTTAAGGGGACAGGGGGTAGGGAAAACCTACGAGCAGTACTTC
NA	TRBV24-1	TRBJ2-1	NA	CATVGGAYNEQFF	TGTGCCACCGTAGGCGGGGCCTACAATGAGCAGTTCTTC
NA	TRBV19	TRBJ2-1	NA	CASGLSYNEQFF	TGTGCCAGTGGACTGAGCTACAATGAGCAGTTCTTC
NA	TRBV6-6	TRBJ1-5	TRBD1	CASSYGTGPPQHF	TGTGCCAGCAGTTACGGGACAGGGCCGCCCCAGCATTTT
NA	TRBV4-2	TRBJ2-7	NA	CASSQDLGRINEQYF	TGTGCCAGCAGCCAAGATCTCGGCAGGATCAACGAGCAGTACTTC
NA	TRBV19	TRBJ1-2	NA	CASSNRDYGYTF	TGTGCCAGTAGTAACAGGGACTATGGCTACACCTTC
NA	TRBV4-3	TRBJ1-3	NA	CASSQGGGYSGNTIYF	TGCGCCAGCAGCCAAGGGGGCGGATACTCTGGAAACACCATATATTTT
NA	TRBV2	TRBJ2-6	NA	CASLLEGLLSGANVLTF	TGTGCCAGCCTCTTGGAGGGGCTGCTCTCTGGGGCCAACGTCCTGACTTTC
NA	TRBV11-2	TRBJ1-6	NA	CASSLITGSTSPLHF	TGTGCCAGCAGCTTGATCACAGGCTCGACTTCACCCCTCCACTTT
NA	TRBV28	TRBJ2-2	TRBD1	CASSSGQGVGELFF	TGTGCCAGCAGTTCGGGACAGGGGGTGGGGGAGCTGTTTTTT
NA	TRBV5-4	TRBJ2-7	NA	CASSLGRETGGPSYEQYF	TGTGCCAGCAGCTTGGGGCGCGAGACGGGGGGCCCTAGTTACGAGCAGTACTTC
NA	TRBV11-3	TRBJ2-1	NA	CASKAGRNEQFF	TGTGCCAGCAAGGCAGGTCGTAATGAGCAGTTCTTC
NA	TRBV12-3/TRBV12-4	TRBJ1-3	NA	CASSFYPGNTIYF	TGTGCCAGCAGTTTCTATCCCGGAAACACCATATATTTT
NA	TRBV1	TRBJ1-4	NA	CTSSQGPCLGQSETVNEKLFF	TGCACCAGCAGCCAAGGCCCCTGTCTTGGACAGTCCGAGACCGTTAATGAAAAACTGTTTTTT
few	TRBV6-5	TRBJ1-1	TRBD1	CASSTQGKNTEAFF	TGTGCCAGCAGTACACAGGGGAAGAACACTGAAGCTTTCTTT
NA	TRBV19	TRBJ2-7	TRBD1	CASSIRDRGIYEQYF	TGTGCCAGTAGTATACGGGACAGGGGGATCTACGAGCAGTACTTC
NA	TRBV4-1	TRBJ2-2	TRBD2	CASSQGLAGANTGELFF	TGCGCCAGCAGCCAGGGGCTAGCGGGGGCGAACACCGGGGAGCTGTTTTTT
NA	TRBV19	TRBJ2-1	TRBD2	CASSIAGRPYNEQFF	TGTGCCAGTAGTATAGCCGGGAGGCCTTACAATGAGCAGTTCTTC
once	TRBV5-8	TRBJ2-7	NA	CASSFSDYEQYF	TGTGCCAGCAGCTTTTCAGATTACGAGCAGTACTTC
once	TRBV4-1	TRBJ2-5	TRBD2	CASSDRNGGQETQYF	TGCGCCAGCAGCGACCGAAACGGGGGGCAAGAGACCCAGTACTTC
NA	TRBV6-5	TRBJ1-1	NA	CASRNRENTEAFF	TGTGCCAGCAGGAACAGAGAGAACACTGAAGCTTTCTTT
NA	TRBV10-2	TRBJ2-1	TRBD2	CASSEWGAAAGPYNEQFF	TGCGCCAGCAGTGAGTGGGGCGCGGCAGCGGGACCCTACAATGAGCAGTTCTTC
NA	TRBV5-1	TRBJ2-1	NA	CASKTGTPPYNEQFF	TGCGCCAGCAAGACAGGCACTCCACCCTACAATGAGCAGTTCTTC
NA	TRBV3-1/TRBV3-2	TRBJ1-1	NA	CASSLSGGDTEAFF	TGTGCCAGCAGCCTTAGTGGAGGGGACACTGAAGCTTTCTTT
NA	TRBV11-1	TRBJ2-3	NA	CASSLFGRDTDTQYF	TGTGCCAGCAGCTTATTTGGGCGGGACACAGATACGCAGTATTTT
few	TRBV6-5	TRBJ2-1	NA	CASRGSSYNEQFF	TGTGCCAGCCGGGGGAGCTCCTACAATGAGCAGTTCTTC
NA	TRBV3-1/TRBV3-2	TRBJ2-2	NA	CASSQDASANTGELFF	TGTGCCAGCAGCCAAGACGCTAGCGCGAACACCGGGGAGCTGTTTTTT